This T cell receptor (beta chain) was captured in a study of cytomegalovirus exposure and HLA in healthy donors. Study-level results: Cytomegalovirus-associated status was assigned to approximately 160 TCR beta chains. 87-base-pair reads could not separate some V segments, including TRBV6-2 and TRBV6-3. The majority of CMV-associated TCR beta chains were reported as apparently HLA-restricted in a later analysis.

As to this clone: The antigen remains undetermined.

PCR primers comprised 60 Vbeta and 13 Jbeta primers. Under the authors' procedure: As a later analysis found, there were tens of millions of unique TCR beta chains, of which roughly 11 million were shared. Clones were sequenced by immunoSEQ multiplex PCR, and TCRdb holds only the in-frame ones, with some missing. That table is the source of V, J and clone size, and D and trimming were worked out from the DNA. This repertoire shows tens of thousands of clones, around 87% found once; its top ten account for 12%. Looked up from germline, CDR1 is SQVTM and CDR2 is ANQGSEA. The V segment lost 3 bases and the J segment 3 bases; nucleotides outside the gene matches: 5. The CDR3 totals 14 residues.

Sequencing used PBMCs. The receptor was isolated from a woman aged 25 to 39 in good health and CMV-seropositive. The J gene is TRBJ2-3, the V gene TRBV29-1; TRBD1 matches at 8 bases. The CDR3 sequence is CSVDPRGHTDTQYF. Written as DNA, the CDR3 is TGCAGCGTTGACCCCAGGGGGCATACAGATACGCAGTATTTT.